Following are 23 T cell receptor beta chains from one sample sequenced in a study of T cells in Graves' hyperthyroidism and ophthalmopathy. Amplified regions were TCR beta CDR3 sequences from RNA transcripts. The HTBI primer set served for first-round RT-PCR of the TCR CDR3. TCRdb ran MiXCR on the multiplex PCR reads and lists one entry per CDR3 protein. The data show more than 300,000 distinct CDR3 sequences, with about 15% seen just once and 20% to 25% held by the top ten. Material for sequencing was blood. Receptors originate from a woman in her twenties or thirties with Graves' hyperthyroidism.

A few counts support this clonotype. This chain connects TRBV18 to TRBJ2-2, with 8 positions matching TRBD2. CDR1 KGHSH and CDR2 LQKENI come from the germline V gene. The CDR3 runs to 15 residues. The ends lost 2 bases at V and 3 bases at J; junction bases unmatched: 2. As DNA, the CDR3 is TGTGCCAGCTCACCAAGCGGGAGTGACACCGGGGAGCTGTTTTTT. Its translation: CASSPSGSDTGELFF.

This clonotype was recorded at least ten times. The chain carries TRBV28 and TRBJ1-2; D gene ambiguous. The CDR3 runs to 13 residues. V was pared by 6 bases and J by 1 base, with 9 bases between. Germline values: CDR1 MDHEN, CDR2 SYDVKM. The CDR3 loop reads CASSPVDNYGYTF. CDR3 coding DNA: TGTGCCAGCAGCCCCGTGGATAACTATGGCTACACCTTC.

CDR3 residues: CASSSTSGSPLGQYF. The CDR3 DNA follows: TGTGCCAGCAGTTCGACTAGCGGGAGCCCTTTGGGGCAGTACTTC. The chain couples TRBV7-2 to TRBJ2-7; 12 bases map to TRBD2. Germline V CDR1 and CDR2: SGHTA, FQGNSA. The CDR3 consists of 15 residues. Trimming cost V 6 bases and J 9 bases; bases outside gene matches: 12. Together with reference TRBV7-2 and TRBJ2-7, the CDR3 gives the full variable domain: GAGVSQSPSNKVTEKGKDVELRCDPISGHTALYWYRQSLGQGLEFLIYFQGNSAPDKSGLPSDRFSAERTGGSVSTLTIQRTQQEDSAVYLCASSSTSGSPLGQYFGPGTRLTVT.

This clonotype occurred many times. The rearrangement uses TRBV7-2 and TRBJ2-1; 8 nucleotides line up with TRBD2. The CDR3 runs 16 residues. Germline V gene data show CDR1 as SGHTA and CDR2 as FQGNSA. Losses at the gene ends were 1 base for V and 2 bases for J; bases not matched to a gene: 4. The CDR3 sequence: CASSLVAGGTYNEQFF. CDR3 DNA sequence: TGTGCCAGCAGCTTAGTTGCGGGAGGCACCTACAATGAGCAGTTCTTC.

Notes on this clonotype: Since a much larger clone is just one base distant, this may be a read error. The chain carries TRBV6-1 and TRBJ1-4; D gene uncertain. The CDR3 runs to 13 residues. Germline assignment: CDR1 MNHNS and CDR2 SASEGT. The CDR3 here is CASRSGGYENLFF. The CDR3 nucleotides read TGTGCCAGCAGATCGGGCGGGTATGAAAATCTGTTTTTT.

This clonotype was seen ten or more times. The chain employs TRBV6-2 or TRBV6-3 and TRBJ2-1; a weak D match, TRBD1 (5 bases). This CDR3 region has 14 residues. The V end was cut by 2 bases, the J end by 8 bases, with 13 bases between. Germline CDR1 MNHEY, CDR2 SVGEGT. The CDR3 reads CASSYGAQSYEQFF. The CDR3 region has the DNA TGTGCCAGCAGTTACGGGGCTCAGTCCTATGAGCAGTTCTTC.

The chain couples TRBV2 to TRBJ1-2; D gene uncertain. This CDR3 spans 12 amino acids. Germline loops: CDR1 SNHLY, CDR2 FYNNEI. V shed 7 bases and J shed 4 bases, with 10 bases lying between them. CDR3 DNA sequence: TGTGCCAGCATCAGCGGGGTCTATGGCTACACCTTC. Its protein product is CASISGVYGYTF.

This clonotype was counted at least ten times. CDR3 sequence (DNA): TGTGCCAGCAGCCCCGTTGTAGGGGCCTTGTACGAGCAGTACTTC. Amino acids: CASSPVVGALYEQYF. The J gene is TRBJ2-7, the V gene TRBV7-2, with TRBD1 as a possible D gene (5 bases). Between the trimmed V and J ends, which lost 5 bases and 4 bases, there was a span of 18 bases. Germline CDR1 SGHTA, CDR2 FQGNSA. The CDR3 covers 15 residues.

In its sample, this clonotype was seen many times. V is TRBV7-9 and J is TRBJ2-2; D unresolved. The CDR3 length is 14 residues. Trimming shortened V by 0 bases and J by 1 base, and 3 bases separated the two germline ends. Germline CDR1 is SEHNR and CDR2 is FQNEAQ (reference sequence). As DNA, the CDR3 is TGTGCCAGCAGCTTAGCGGGGAACACCGGGGAGCTGTTTTTT. It specifies CASSLAGNTGELFF.

The rearrangement links TRBV19 to TRBJ2-1; D uncertain. Germline assignment: CDR1 LNHDA and CDR2 SQIVND (reference sequence). This CDR3 contains 13 residues. V lost 5 bases and J lost 10, with 15 bases in between. The CDR3 DNA reads as TGTGCCAGTAGTCCGTCGACTGAAAGCGAGCAGTTCTTC. Translation gives CASSPSTESEQFF.

This chain uses TRBV24-1 with TRBJ2-2; 8 bases match TRBD1. Trimming at V came to 4 bases and at J to 5 bases, leaving 5 bases not matched to a gene. The CDR3 is 15 residues long. CDR1 is KGHDR, CDR2 SFDVKD, per germline. The CDR3 here is CATSDRTGSTGELFF. Here the CDR3 DNA reads TGTGCCACCAGTGACCGGACAGGGAGTACCGGGGAGCTGTTTTTT.

The J gene is TRBJ2-1, the V gene TRBV20-1; D unresolved. CDR3 length: 11 residues. V was pared by 0 bases and J by 3 bases, with 0 bases between. CDR1 is DFQATT and CDR2 is SNEGSKA in the germline V gene (reference sequence). CDR3 sequence reads: CSARDYNEQFF. The CDR3 DNA sequence: TGCAGTGCTAGAGACTACAATGAGCAGTTCTTC.

V usage is TRBV30 and J usage is TRBJ2-3, with 8 bases lining up with TRBD1. From germline, CDR1 is GTSNPN and CDR2 SVGIG (reference sequence). The CDR3 is 15 residues long. The V gene end was trimmed by 8 bases and the J gene end by 5 bases; junction bases not matched to a gene: 15. Here the CDR3 DNA reads TGTGCCGCGGAACCAGACAGGGGTCAAGTAGATACGCAGTATTTT. Protein product: CAAEPDRGQVDTQYF. The entire variable domain, with the rest obtained from reference TRBV30 and TRBJ2-3, is as follows: SQTIHQWPATLVQPVGSPLSLECTVEGTSNPNLYWYRQAAGRGLQLLFYSVGIGQISSEVPQNLSASRPQDRQFILSSKKLLLSDSGFYLCAAEPDRGQVDTQYFGPGTRLTVL.

Only a few counts were recorded for this clonotype. V and J are TRBV2 and TRBJ2-3, with 7 positions matching TRBD2. The CDR3 runs 12 residues. CDR1 and CDR2 from the germline V gene are SNHLY and FYNNEI. CDR3 in DNA: TGTGCTCAGTCGGCTAGCGGAGATACGCAGTATTTT. It codes for CAQSASGDTQYF.

This clonotype was picked up many times. The rearrangement joins TRBV6-6 to TRBJ2-2; no clear D. CDR1 MNHNY and CDR2 SVGAGI come from the germline V gene (reference sequence). This CDR3 is built from 15 residues. Trimming stripped 0 bases from V and 6 bases from J, with 11 bases between. The CDR3 nucleotides read TGTGCCAGCAGTTACTCGTCTGTTTTTTCCGGGGAGCTGTTTTTT. Translated: CASSYSSVFSGELFF.

The sample holds a few counts of this clonotype. At one boundary the junction diverges from the germline segment, which might be a read error. The chain is built from TRBV4-2 and TRBJ2-7, with 8 bases matching TRBD1. Germline V gene lookup returns CDR1 LGHNA and CDR2 YNFKEQ. The CDR3 totals 14 residues. The CDR3 nucleotides read TGTGCCAGCAGCTCAGGACAGGGAGCCTACGGGCAGTACTTC. The encoded protein is CASSSGQGAYGQYF.

Only a few counts were recorded for this clonotype. The chain employs TRBV3-1 and TRBJ2-1; weak D call: TRBD2 (6 bases). The V gene's germline CDR1 is LGHDT and CDR2 YNNKEL (reference sequence). Trimming took off 3 bases at V and 6 bases at J, with 18 bases between the two ends. CDR3 length equals 16 residues. The CDR3 region is CASSHRREVRRNEQFF. In DNA, the CDR3 is TGTGCCAGCAGCCACAGGAGGGAGGTACGTCGCAATGAGCAGTTCTTC.

This clonotype was seen ten or more times. The rearrangement uses TRBV28 and TRBJ2-5; tentative D call: TRBD1 (5 bases). Trimming cost V 6 bases and J 3 bases, with 11 bases left between them. The V gene's germline CDR1 is MDHEN and CDR2 SYDVKM. The CDR3 is made up of 13 amino acids. CDR3 bases: TGTGCCAGCAGCGTGACAGTTAAAGAGACCCAGTACTTC. Residues: CASSVTVKETQYF.

This clonotype was recorded at least ten times. The chain is built from TRBV7-9 and TRBJ1-5, with D unresolved. The CDR3 is 12 residues long. V was pared by 0 bases and J by 5 bases, with 2 bases between. Germline V gives CDR1 SEHNR, CDR2 FQNEAQ (reference sequence). The CDR3 bases are TGTGCCAGCAGCTTAGCGGATCAGCCCCAGCATTTT. Translating gives CASSLADQPQHF.

For this clonotype: Since a much larger clone is just one base distant, this may be a read error. This chain links TRBV5-4 with TRBJ1-1; D not certain. The CDR3 is 13 amino acids. Germline V lookup: CDR1 SGHNT, CDR2 YYREEE (reference sequence). The CDR3 loop is CASSLGRVTEASF. As DNA, the CDR3 is TGTGCCAGCAGCCTAGGACGGGTCACTGAAGCTTCCTTT. The full variable domain, its missing parts supplied by reference TRBV5-4 and TRBJ1-1, is ETGVTQSPTHLIKTRGQQVTLRCSSQSGHNTVSWYQQALGQGPQFIFQYYREEENGRGNFPPRFSGLQFPNYSSELNVNALELDDSALYLCASSLGRVTEASFGQGTRLTVV.

This clonotype turned up a few times. The chain employs TRBV9 and TRBJ2-5, with D possibly TRBD2 on 5 matching bases. V shed 0 bases and J shed 10 bases, with 16 bases lying between them. The CDR3 runs 14 residues. Germline V CDR1 and CDR2: SGDLS, YYNGEE. For the CDR3, the DNA is TGTGCCAGCAGCGTAGGCCCATCAGACCGGGACCAGTACTTC. It is translated as CASSVGPSDRDQYF.

At least ten counts were recorded for this clonotype. The V gene is TRBV20-1, the J gene TRBJ2-2; D not certain. Trimming left V 5 bases short and J 6 bases short, with 13 bases between. Germline CDR1 is DFQATT and CDR2 is SNEGSKA (reference sequence). This CDR3 comprises 13 residues. In DNA form, the CDR3 reads TGCAGTGCTGCTACGGGTCCCCCCGGGGAGCTGTTTTTT. Translation gives CSAATGPPGELFF.

This clonotype showed up just a few times. The chain employs TRBV9 and TRBJ2-5; D not certain. V was shortened by 4 bases and J by 5 bases, with 18 bases between the two germline ends. Germline V gene lookup returns CDR1 SGDLS and CDR2 YYNGEE. The CDR3 is made up of 15 amino acids. The CDR3 DNA reads TGTGCCAGCAGCCCCCGGGCCTATGCTATGGAGACCCAGTACTTC. It yields the protein CASSPRAYAMETQYF. The variable domain in full, completed from reference TRBV9 and TRBJ2-5, reads DSGVTQTPKHLITATGQRVTLRCSPRSGDLSVYWYQQSLDQGLQFLIQYYNGEERAKGNILERFSAQQFPDLHSELNLSSLELGDSALYFCASSPRAYAMETQYFGPGTRLLVL.